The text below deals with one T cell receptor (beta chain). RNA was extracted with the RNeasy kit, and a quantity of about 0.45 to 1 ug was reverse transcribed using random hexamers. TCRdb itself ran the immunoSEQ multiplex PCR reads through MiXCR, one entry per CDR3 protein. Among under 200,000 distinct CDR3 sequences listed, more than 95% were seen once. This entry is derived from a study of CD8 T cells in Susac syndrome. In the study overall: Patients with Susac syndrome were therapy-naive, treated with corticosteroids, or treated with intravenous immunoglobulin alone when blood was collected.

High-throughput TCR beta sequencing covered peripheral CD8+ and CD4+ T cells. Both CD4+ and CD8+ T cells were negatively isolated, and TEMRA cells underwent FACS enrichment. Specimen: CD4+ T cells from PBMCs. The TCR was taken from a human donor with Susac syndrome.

CDR3 nucleotides: TGCGCCAGCAGCCAAGATAGGGACACCACTTTTGGGGCCAACGTCCTGACTTTC. The encoded protein is CASSQDRDTTFGANVLTF. The V gene is TRBV4-3, the J gene TRBJ2-6; TRBD1 might be the D (6 bases). The V end lost 0 bases, the J end lost 3 bases, and 15 bases lay between the germline ends. The germline V gene encodes CDR1 LGHNA and CDR2 YSLEER. The CDR3 runs to 18 residues.